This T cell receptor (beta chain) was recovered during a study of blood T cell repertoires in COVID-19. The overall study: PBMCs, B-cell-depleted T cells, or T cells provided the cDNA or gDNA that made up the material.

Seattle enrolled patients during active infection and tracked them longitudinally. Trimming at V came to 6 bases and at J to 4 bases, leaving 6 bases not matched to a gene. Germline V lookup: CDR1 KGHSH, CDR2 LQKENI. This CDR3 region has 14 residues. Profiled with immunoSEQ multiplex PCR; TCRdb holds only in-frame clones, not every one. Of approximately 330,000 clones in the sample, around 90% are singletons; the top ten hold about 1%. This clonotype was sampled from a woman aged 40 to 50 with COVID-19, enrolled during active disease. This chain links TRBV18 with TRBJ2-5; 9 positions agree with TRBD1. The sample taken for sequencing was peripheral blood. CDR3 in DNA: TGTGCCAGCTCCCGCGAGACAGGGGGAGAGACCCAGTACTTC. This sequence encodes CASSRETGGETQYF.